The 26 T cell receptor beta chains listed next were all sequenced from one sample in a study of CD8+CD57+ T cells in acquired aplastic anemia. The template used for profiling TCR beta VDJ and CDR3 was genomic DNA. A single record per CDR3 protein comes from TCRdb applying MiXCR to the reads. The sample carries hundreds of thousands of distinct CDR3 sequences, about 56% recorded once. The sample comprised sorted CD4+, CD8+, or CD8+CD57+ T cells (not recorded which) from PBMCs. These receptor sequences come from a human donor with severe aplastic anemia or a healthy control (not recorded which).

The V and J genes are TRBV29-1 and TRBJ2-5, with D perhaps being TRBD1 or TRBD2 (5 bases each). The length of the CDR3 is 13 residues. Germline V gene lookup returns CDR1 SQVTM and CDR2 ANQGSEA. V was pared by 5 bases and J by 5 bases, with 15 bases between. The CDR3 nucleotides are TGCAGCGTTTGTCCCGGGGCCGCGGAGACCCAGTACTTC. Its protein product is CSVCPGAAETQYF.

The genes are TRBV6-2 or TRBV6-3 and TRBJ2-2; D is tentatively TRBD1 or TRBD2 (5 bases each). CDR1 and CDR2 (germline): MNHEY, SVGEGT. The CDR3 is made up of 15 amino acids. V was shortened by 6 bases and J by 3 bases, with 14 bases between the two germline ends. CDR3 DNA: TGTGCCAGCAGCACCGGGGCAGCGTACACCGGGGAGCTGTTTTTT. As protein: CASSTGAAYTGELFF.

This chain uses TRBV2 with TRBJ1-5, with D perhaps matching TRBD1 (5 bases). The CDR3 has 14 amino acids. CDR1 and CDR2 (germline): SNHLY, FYNNEI. The V end lost 7 bases, the J end lost 5 bases, and 15 bases lay between the germline ends. In nucleotides, the CDR3 is TGTGCCAGCACTGACGGCGGGGCCCATCAGCCCCAGCATTTT. Translated, it gives CASTDGGAHQPQHF.

J is TRBJ2-1 and V is TRBV6-6, with 8 bases fitting TRBD1. Germline loops: CDR1 MNHNY, CDR2 SVGAGI (reference sequence). J lost 1 base, V lost 6 bases, and 11 bases had no gene match. The CDR3 is 17 residues long. The CDR3 spells CASSQTGAIVSYNEQFF. In nucleotides, the CDR3 is TGTGCCAGCAGCCAGACAGGGGCAATAGTGTCCTACAATGAGCAGTTCTTC.

The sample holds a few counts of this clonotype. This rearrangement joins TRBV10-3 to TRBJ2-1; 8 nucleotides agree with TRBD2. Germline CDR1 ENHRY, CDR2 SYGVKD. Trimming removed 7 bases from V and 2 bases from J; junction bases left unmatched: 10. The length of the CDR3 is 16 residues. The CDR3 loop is CAITEGAGVPYNEQFF. CDR3 bases: TGTGCCATCACGGAAGGAGCGGGGGTACCCTACAATGAGCAGTTCTTC.

The sample holds many counts of this clonotype. The chain is built from TRBV12-3 or TRBV12-4 and TRBJ1-4; 8 bases line up with TRBD1. The ends lost 5 bases at V and 7 bases at J; junction bases unmatched: 9. The CDR3 covers 15 residues. The DNA of the CDR3 is TGTGCCAGCAGTAAAGGACAGGGAGGGAGTGAAAAACTGTTTTTT. Encoded protein: CASSKGQGGSEKLFF.

Note on this clonotype: One end of the junction varies from germline; a read error may be responsible. The V call is TRBV9, the J call TRBJ1-6; D remains ambiguous. In germline, CDR1 is SGDLS, CDR2 YYNGEE. The CDR3 is 11 amino acids. CDR3: CASSSPLPPHF. In DNA, the CDR3 is TGTGCCAGCAGCTCCCCCCTTCCCCCCCACTTT.

The J gene is TRBJ1-2, the V gene TRBV24-1; no definite D call. Deletions cut 4 bases from V and 8 bases from J, with 10 bases between. The CDR3 contains 12 residues. Germline V gene lookup returns CDR1 KGHDR and CDR2 SFDVKD. The CDR3 DNA follows: TGTGCCACCAGTGACCTCGTGGGAGGCTACACCTTC. Its protein is CATSDLVGGYTF.

This clonotype was picked up many times. The chain links TRBV6-5 to TRBJ2-7; 9 bases are shared with TRBD2. CDR1 and CDR2 from the germline V gene are MNHEY and SVGAGI. CDR3 length equals 15 residues. With V trimmed by 2 bases and J by 2 bases, 4 bases remained unmatched. Written as DNA, the CDR3 is TGTGCCAGCAGTTACCTTGCGGGGGGGCCCTACGAGCAGTACTTC. Translated: CASSYLAGGPYEQYF.

This chain joins TRBV7-3 and TRBJ2-1; 8 bases fit TRBD1. The CDR3 is made up of 13 amino acids. V was pared by 4 bases and J by 6 bases, with 2 bases of the junction left unmatched. Germline lookup yields CDR1 SGHTA and CDR2 FQGTGA. This CDR3 is CASSSQGGNEQFF. The CDR3 DNA is TGTGCCAGCAGCTCACAGGGGGGCAATGAGCAGTTCTTC.

This chain links TRBV29-1 with TRBJ1-2, with 9 bases matching TRBD1. CDR3 size: 14 residues. The V gene's germline CDR1 is SQVTM and CDR2 ANQGSEA. Losses at the gene ends were 1 base for V and 7 bases for J; bases not matched to a gene: 7. The CDR3 region is CSVEGGQGKGGYTF. CDR3 DNA: TGCAGCGTTGAAGGTGGACAGGGGAAAGGTGGCTACACCTTC.

As regards this clonotype: A much larger clone lies one base from this, so it may be a read error. This rearrangement joins TRBV4-2 to TRBJ1-5, with D perhaps TRBD1 (5 bases). Germline CDR1 is LGHNA and CDR2 is YNFKEQ. This CDR3 has 16 amino acids. V was pared by 0 bases and J by 2 bases, with 11 bases between. CDR3 nucleotide sequence: TGTGCCAGCAGCCAAGATGACAGCCATGGCAATCAGCCCCAGCATTTT. Translation gives CASSQDDSHGNQPQHF.

This clonotype was found a few times. The V call is TRBV15, the J call TRBJ1-6, with TRBD1 matching 9 bases. V gave up 0 bases and J gave up 7 bases; unmatched junction bases: 1. The CDR3 runs to 15 residues. Germline V lookup: CDR1 LNHNV, CDR2 YYDKDF (reference sequence). The chain's CDR3 is CATSREGTGNSPLHF. Here the CDR3 DNA reads TGTGCCACCAGCAGAGAAGGGACAGGGAATTCACCCCTCCACTTT.

The chain employs TRBV5-6 and TRBJ1-2, with D perhaps matching TRBD1 (6 bases). The V gene lost 7 bases and the J gene lost 4 bases, with 20 bases spanning the gap. Germline V gene sequence: CDR1 SGHDT, CDR2 YYEEEE. The CDR3 spans 15 residues. The CDR3 loop reads CASALEGDNRYGYTF. In nucleotides, the CDR3 is TGTGCCAGCGCCTTGGAAGGGGACAATCGCTATGGCTACACCTTC. The complete variable domain, with remaining parts taken from reference TRBV5-6 and TRBJ1-2, reads DAGVTQSPTHLIKTRGQQVTLRCSPKSGHDTVSWYQQALGQGPQFIFQYYEEEERQRGNFPDRFSGHQFPNYSSELNVNALLLGDSALYLCASALEGDNRYGYTFGSGTRLTVV.

The rearrangement joins TRBV12-3 or TRBV12-4 to TRBJ1-1; D not certain. This CDR3 comprises 15 residues. V shed 5 bases and J shed 3 bases, with 16 bases lying between them. The CDR3 protein is CASSRQTIMYTEAFF. The CDR3, as DNA: TGTGCCAGCAGTCGCCAGACTATAATGTACACTGAAGCTTTCTTT.

This chain joins TRBV7-2 and TRBJ2-7; TRBD1 matches at 9 bases. V lost 4 bases, J lost 3 bases, and 7 bases stayed unmatched. The CDR3 length is 15 residues. The germline V gene encodes CDR1 SGHTA and CDR2 FQGNSA. In DNA, the CDR3 is TGTGCCAGCAGCTCAGGGGACAGGGATGTCTACGAGCAGTACTTC. It encodes CASSSGDRDVYEQYF. Together with reference TRBV7-2 and TRBJ2-7, the CDR3 gives the full variable domain: GAGVSQSPSNKVTEKGKDVELRCDPISGHTALYWYRQSLGQGLEFLIYFQGNSAPDKSGLPSDRFSAERTGGSVSTLTIQRTQQEDSAVYLCASSSGDRDVYEQYFGPGTRLTVT.

In this sample, this clonotype turned up a few times. The J gene is TRBJ1-2, the V gene TRBV4-3, with a possible D match to TRBD1 (6 bases). The CDR3 totals 17 residues. Germline-derived CDR1 and CDR2 are LGHNA and YSLEER. V lost 1 base and J lost 8, with 23 bases in between. The CDR3 DNA reads as TGCGCCAGCAGCCAAGGTTCCGCCAGCCTTAAAAGGGGGGGCTACACCTTC. Amino acid sequence: CASSQGSASLKRGGYTF.

This chain connects TRBV24-1 to TRBJ2-2; tentatively, D is TRBD1 (5 bases). CDR1 and CDR2 (germline): KGHDR, SFDVKD. Between the trimmed V and J ends, which lost 1 base and 8 bases, there was a span of 22 bases. This CDR3 contains 18 residues. The CDR3 is CATSDLTSTAFLEGELFF. The CDR3 coding sequence is TGTGCCACCAGTGATTTAACGTCGACAGCCTTCCTGGAAGGGGAGCTGTTTTTT.

For the CDR3, the DNA is TGCAGCGTTTTATCTGGGGGCAATGAGCAGTTCTTC. The encoded protein is CSVLSGGNEQFF. V gene TRBV29-1 combines with J gene TRBJ2-1, with D perhaps given as TRBD1 or TRBD2 (5 bases each). Germline assignment: CDR1 SQVTM and CDR2 ANQGSEA. The CDR3 sequence is 12 residues long. The V end was cut by 5 bases, the J end by 6 bases, with 11 bases between.

The chain combines TRBV20-1 with TRBJ2-7, with 8 bases that match TRBD1. V shed 4 bases and J 6 bases; nucleotides not matched to a gene: 11. The CDR3 sequence is 14 residues long. Germline V lookup: CDR1 DFQATT, CDR2 SNEGSKA (reference sequence). The CDR3 loop is CSATTFGTGPEQYF. CDR3 coding DNA: TGCAGTGCTACTACATTCGGGACAGGTCCCGAGCAGTACTTC.

The chain employs TRBV10-1 and TRBJ2-2; 12 nucleotides align to TRBD2. The J segment lost 2 bases and the V segment lost 5 bases, leaving 6 bases of the junction unmatched. CDR1 is WNHNN, CDR2 SYGVQD, per germline (reference sequence). The CDR3 runs to 17 residues. This chain's CDR3 is CASSRTGLAGNTGELFF. CDR3 bases: TGCGCCAGCAGTCGCACCGGACTAGCGGGAAACACCGGGGAGCTGTTTTTT.

The rearrangement links TRBV7-4 to TRBJ2-3; 10 bases fit TRBD2. This CDR3 has 16 residues. V shed 5 bases and J 3 bases; nucleotides not matched to a gene: 8. Germline V gene data show CDR1 as SGHVT and CDR2 as SQSDAQ. CDR3 in DNA: TGTGCCAGCAGCGTAGATCCACTAGCGGGGACAGATACGCAGTATTTT. Amino acid sequence: CASSVDPLAGTDTQYF. Full variable domain (outside the CDR3, taken from reference TRBV7-4 and TRBJ2-3): GAGVSQSPRYKVAKRGRDVALRCDSISGHVTLYWYRQTLGQGSEVLTYSQSDAQRDKSGRPSGRFSAERPERSVSTLKIQRTEQGDSAVYLCASSVDPLAGTDTQYFGPGTRLTVL.

V usage is TRBV7-2 and J usage is TRBJ2-7; perhaps D is TRBD1 or TRBD2 (7 bases each). Germline assignment: CDR1 SGHTA and CDR2 FQGNSA. The CDR3 runs to 16 residues. Trimming stripped 5 bases from V and 2 bases from J, with 19 bases between. Here the CDR3 reads CASSGPGGAGTYEQYF. In DNA, the CDR3 is TGTGCCAGCAGCGGACCAGGGGGGGCAGGGACCTACGAGCAGTACTTC.

The chain has TRBV15 and TRBJ1-2, with D possibly TRBD1 on 5 matching bases. Trimming stripped 4 bases from V and 8 bases from J, with 17 bases between. Germline V gene sequence: CDR1 LNHNV, CDR2 YYDKDF (reference sequence). This CDR3 has 14 residues. CDR3: CATSIGGEAGGYTF. CDR3 bases: TGTGCCACCAGCATCGGAGGAGAAGCAGGGGGCTACACCTTC.

As DNA, the CDR3 is TGCAGTGCTAGAGACAGTAACTATGGCTACACCTTC. It translates to CSARDSNYGYTF. The genes are TRBV20-1 and TRBJ1-2; D gene unclear. Germline lookup yields CDR1 DFQATT and CDR2 SNEGSKA (reference sequence). This CDR3 is 12 amino acids long. Trimming took 0 bases from V and 1 from J, leaving 3 bases between them.

This chain links TRBV4-1 with TRBJ2-3, with D perhaps TRBD2 (5 bases). Germline CDR1 reads MGHRA; CDR2 reads YSYEKL. CDR3 length: 14 amino acids. Between the trimmed V and J ends, which lost 3 bases and 6 bases, there was a span of 13 bases. The CDR3 sequence is CASSHGPRADTQYF. CDR3 DNA: TGCGCCAGCAGCCACGGGCCGCGGGCGGATACGCAGTATTTT.